This TCR beta chain comes out of a study of sequential checkpoint blockade in melanoma. CDR1 is WSHSY and CDR2 is SAAADI in the germline V gene. CDR3 length: 14 residues. V was trimmed by 4 bases and J by 4 bases, leaving 11 bases between them. Sequenced by immunoSEQ multiplex PCR; TCRdb stores in-frame clones only, minus some. This sample has under 25,000 clones, with more than 75% found just once. The treatment is: randomized to nivolumab then ipilimumab (arm A) or the reverse (arm B). The J gene is TRBJ1-5, the V gene TRBV10-2; TRBD1 might be the D (6 bases). The sample in question was CD8+ T cells sorted from blood (inferred from file names), obtained from a patient given nivolumab and ipilimumab in sequence. The TCR comes from a human donor with melanoma. CDR3 residues: CASSARDTNQPQHF. The CDR3 DNA follows: TGCGCCAGCAGTGCCCGGGACACAAATCAGCCCCAGCATTTT.